This passage covers 5 T cell receptor beta chains from one sample sequenced in a study of PD-L1 blockade in urothelial cancer. The time point denotes: pretreatment peripheral blood. The table came from immunoSEQ multiplex PCR; TCRdb's copy has only in-frame clones and leaves some out. This sample yields roughly 53,000 clones, of which around 88% are seen a single time; under 15% belongs to the top ten. This material consisted of PBMCs, taken around atezolizumab (anti-PD-L1) treatment. These receptors were collected from a woman aged 55-69 years with urothelial cancer.

This chain connects TRBV12-5 to TRBJ2-2; the D gene is possibly TRBD1 (6 bases). V was cut by 2 bases and J by 5 bases, with 9 bases left in between. This CDR3 has 14 amino acids. Germline CDR1 reads LGHNT; CDR2 reads FRNRAP. CDR3 sequence (DNA): TGTGCTAGTGGTTTGCTCCAGGGGACCGGGGAGCTGTTTTTT. It yields the protein CASGLLQGTGELFF.

This rearrangement joins TRBV7-3 to TRBJ2-3, with D possibly being TRBD1 (5 bases). This CDR3 region has 16 residues. Trimming removed 0 bases from V and 1 base from J, with 11 bases in between. Germline CDR1 reads SGHTA; CDR2 reads FQGTGA. The CDR3 DNA is TGTGCCAGCAGCTTAACGAGTCAAGGGGGCACAGATACGCAGTATTTT. Translating it yields CASSLTSQGGTDTQYF.

V is TRBV7-2 and J is TRBJ2-5, with D possibly TRBD1 on 5 matching bases. Trimming removed 7 bases from V and 1 base from J, with 16 bases in between. The CDR3 is made up of 15 amino acids. The V gene's germline CDR1 is SGHTA and CDR2 FQGNSA. CDR3 sequence: CASNQNGQVQETQYF. For the CDR3, the DNA is TGTGCCAGCAACCAAAACGGACAAGTCCAAGAGACCCAGTACTTC.

This rearrangement joins TRBV27 to TRBJ1-2; weak D call: TRBD1 (6 bases). The CDR3 runs 12 residues. The germline V gene encodes CDR1 MNHEY and CDR2 SMNVEV (reference sequence). Trimming stripped 6 bases from V and 4 bases from J, with 9 bases between. The CDR3 sequence is CASSRGGYGYTF. The CDR3 coding sequence is TGTGCCAGCAGCAGGGGTGGCTATGGCTACACCTTC.

This sequence joins TRBV5-4 and TRBJ2-7; 8 bases are a match to TRBD1. The CDR3 loop spans 13 amino acids. Trimming removed 5 bases from V and 5 bases from J; junction bases left unmatched: 6. The germline gives CDR1 SGHNT, CDR2 YYREEE (reference sequence). This chain's CDR3 is CASRKDRVDEQYF. Written as DNA, the CDR3 is TGTGCCAGCAGGAAGGACAGGGTCGACGAGCAGTACTTC.